Given below is one T cell receptor beta chain in context. The V gene lost 8 bases and the J gene lost 5 bases, with 8 bases spanning the gap. Germline V lookup: CDR1 MNHEY, CDR2 SVGAGI. The CDR3 totals 11 residues. Sequenced by immunoSEQ multiplex PCR; TCRdb stores in-frame clones only, minus some. The profile covers around 96,000 clones, with roughly 95% appearing a single time and around 4.2% taken by the ten largest. The data derive from a study of blood T cell repertoires in COVID-19. Study-wide background: The United States, Italy and Spain were the sources of the acute and convalescent COVID-19 samples. Sources were T cells, B-cell-depleted T cells, or PBMCs; the material itself was cDNA or gDNA.

This receptor was identified in a human donor with active COVID-19. The donor label of this sample is uncertain. The V call is TRBV6-5, the J call TRBJ2-3; no definite D call. The sequencing sample was made of peripheral blood. DNA for the CDR3: TGTGCCAGCCCCATCAGAGATACGCAGTATTTT. It encodes CASPIRDTQYF.